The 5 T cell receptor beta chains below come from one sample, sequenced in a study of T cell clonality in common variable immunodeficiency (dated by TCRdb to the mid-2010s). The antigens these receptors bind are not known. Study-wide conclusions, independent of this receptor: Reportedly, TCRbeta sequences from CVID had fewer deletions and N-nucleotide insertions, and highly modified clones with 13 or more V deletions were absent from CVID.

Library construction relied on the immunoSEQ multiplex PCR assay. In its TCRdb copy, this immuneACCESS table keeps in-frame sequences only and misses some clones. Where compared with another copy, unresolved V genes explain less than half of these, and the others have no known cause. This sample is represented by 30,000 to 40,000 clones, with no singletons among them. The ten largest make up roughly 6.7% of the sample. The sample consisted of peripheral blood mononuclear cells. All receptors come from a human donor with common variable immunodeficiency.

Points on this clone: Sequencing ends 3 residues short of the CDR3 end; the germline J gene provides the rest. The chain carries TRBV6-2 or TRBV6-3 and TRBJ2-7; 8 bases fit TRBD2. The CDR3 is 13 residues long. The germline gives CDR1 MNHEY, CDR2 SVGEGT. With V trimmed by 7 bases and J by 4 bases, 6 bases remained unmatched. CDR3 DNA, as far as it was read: TGTGCCAGCACCCAAGCGGGAGTTTACGAG. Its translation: CASTQAGVYE. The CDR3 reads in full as CASTQAGVYEQYF.

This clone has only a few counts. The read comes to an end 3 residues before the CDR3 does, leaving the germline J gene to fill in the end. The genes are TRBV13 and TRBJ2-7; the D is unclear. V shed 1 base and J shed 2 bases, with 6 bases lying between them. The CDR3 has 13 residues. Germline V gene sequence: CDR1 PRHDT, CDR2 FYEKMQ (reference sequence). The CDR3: CASSLVGTYEQYF. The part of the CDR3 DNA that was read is TGTGCCAGCAGCTTAGTTGGCACCTACGAG.

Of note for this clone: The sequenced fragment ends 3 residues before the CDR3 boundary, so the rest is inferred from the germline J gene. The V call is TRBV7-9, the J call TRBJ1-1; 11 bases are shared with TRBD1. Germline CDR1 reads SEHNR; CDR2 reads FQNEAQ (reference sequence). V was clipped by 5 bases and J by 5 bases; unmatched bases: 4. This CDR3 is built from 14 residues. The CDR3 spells CASSHGQGATEAFF. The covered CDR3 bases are TGTGCCAGCAGCCATGGACAGGGGGCGACTGAA.

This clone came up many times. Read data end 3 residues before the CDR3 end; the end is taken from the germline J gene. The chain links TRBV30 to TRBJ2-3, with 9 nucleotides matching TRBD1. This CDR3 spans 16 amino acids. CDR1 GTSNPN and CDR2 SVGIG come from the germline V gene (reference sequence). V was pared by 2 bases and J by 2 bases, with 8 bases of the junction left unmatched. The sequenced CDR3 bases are TGTGCCTGGAGTAAAGAGGGACAGGGAGTCACAGATACG. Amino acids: CAWSKEGQGVTDT. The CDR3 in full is CAWSKEGQGVTDTQYF.

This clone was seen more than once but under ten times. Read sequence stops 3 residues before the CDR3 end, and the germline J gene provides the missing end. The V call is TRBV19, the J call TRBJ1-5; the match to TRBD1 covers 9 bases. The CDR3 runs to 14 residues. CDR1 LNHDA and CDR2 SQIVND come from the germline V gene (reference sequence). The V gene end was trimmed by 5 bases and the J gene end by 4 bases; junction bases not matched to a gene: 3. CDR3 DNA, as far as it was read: TGTGCCAGTAGTTGGACAGGGGTGAATCAGCCC. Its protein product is CASSWTGVNQP. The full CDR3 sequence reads CASSWTGVNQPQHF.